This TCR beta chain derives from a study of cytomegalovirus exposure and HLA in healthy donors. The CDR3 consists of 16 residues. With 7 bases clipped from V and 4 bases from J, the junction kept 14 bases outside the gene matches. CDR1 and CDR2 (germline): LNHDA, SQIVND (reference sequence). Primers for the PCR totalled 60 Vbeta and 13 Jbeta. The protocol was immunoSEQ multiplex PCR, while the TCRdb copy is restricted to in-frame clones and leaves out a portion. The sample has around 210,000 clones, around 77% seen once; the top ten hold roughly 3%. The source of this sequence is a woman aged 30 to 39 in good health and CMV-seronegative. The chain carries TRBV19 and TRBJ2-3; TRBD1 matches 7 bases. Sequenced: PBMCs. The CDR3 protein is CASTSWHRGTADTQYF. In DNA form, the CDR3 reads TGTGCCAGTACATCCTGGCACAGGGGAACTGCAGATACGCAGTATTTT.